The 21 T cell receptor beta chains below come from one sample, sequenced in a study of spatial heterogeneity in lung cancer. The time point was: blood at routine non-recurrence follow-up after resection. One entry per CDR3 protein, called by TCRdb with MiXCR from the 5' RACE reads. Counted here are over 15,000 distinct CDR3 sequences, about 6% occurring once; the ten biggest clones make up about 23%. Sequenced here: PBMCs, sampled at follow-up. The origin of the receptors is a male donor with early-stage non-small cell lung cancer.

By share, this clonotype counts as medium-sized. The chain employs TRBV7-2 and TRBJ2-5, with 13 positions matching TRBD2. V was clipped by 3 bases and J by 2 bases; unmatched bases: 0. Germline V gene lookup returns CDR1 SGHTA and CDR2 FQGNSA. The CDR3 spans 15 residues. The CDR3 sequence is CASSLGLAGQETQYF. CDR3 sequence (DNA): TGTGCCAGCAGCTTGGGACTAGCGGGGCAAGAGACCCAGTACTTC.

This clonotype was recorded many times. The CDR3 nucleotides read TGTGCCAGCAGGACAGATGATGAAAAACTGTTTTTT. Translated, it gives CASRTDDEKLFF. The V gene is TRBV2, the J gene TRBJ1-4, with D tentatively TRBD1 (5 bases). Germline lookup yields CDR1 SNHLY and CDR2 FYNNEI. V was cut by 6 bases and J by 6 bases, with 8 bases left in between. This CDR3 region has 12 residues.

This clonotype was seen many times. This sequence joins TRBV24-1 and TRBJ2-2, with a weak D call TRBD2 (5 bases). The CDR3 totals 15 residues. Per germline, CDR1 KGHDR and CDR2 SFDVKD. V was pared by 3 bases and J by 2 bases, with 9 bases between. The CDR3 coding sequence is TGTGCCACCAGTGATGGAGCGGTAAACACCGGGGAGCTGTTTTTT. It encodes CATSDGAVNTGELFF.

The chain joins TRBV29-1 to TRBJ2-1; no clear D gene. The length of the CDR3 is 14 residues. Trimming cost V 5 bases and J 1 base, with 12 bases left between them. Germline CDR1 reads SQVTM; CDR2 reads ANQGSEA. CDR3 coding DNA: TGCAGCGTTATCCTCCCCCGGTCCTACAATGAGCAGTTCTTC. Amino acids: CSVILPRSYNEQFF.

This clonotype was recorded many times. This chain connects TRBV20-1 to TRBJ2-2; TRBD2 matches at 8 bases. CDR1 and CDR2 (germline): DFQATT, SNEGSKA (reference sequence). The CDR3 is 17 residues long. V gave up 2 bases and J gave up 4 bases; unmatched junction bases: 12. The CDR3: CSARPGGAQGGTGELFF. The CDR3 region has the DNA TGCAGTGCTAGACCGGGGGGGGCCCAAGGGGGCACCGGGGAGCTGTTTTTT.

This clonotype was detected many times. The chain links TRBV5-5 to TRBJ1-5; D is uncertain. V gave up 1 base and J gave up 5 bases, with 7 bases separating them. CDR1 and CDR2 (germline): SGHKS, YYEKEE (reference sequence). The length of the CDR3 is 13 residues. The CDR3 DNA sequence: TGTGCCAGCAGCTTGAGGGCGGATCAGCCCCAGCATTTT. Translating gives CASSLRADQPQHF.

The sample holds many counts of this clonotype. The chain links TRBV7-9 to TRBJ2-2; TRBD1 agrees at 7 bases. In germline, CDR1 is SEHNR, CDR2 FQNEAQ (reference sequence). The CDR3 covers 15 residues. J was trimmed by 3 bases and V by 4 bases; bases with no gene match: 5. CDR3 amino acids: CASSSETGHTGELFF. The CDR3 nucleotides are TGTGCCAGCAGCTCCGAGACAGGGCACACCGGGGAGCTGTTTTTT.

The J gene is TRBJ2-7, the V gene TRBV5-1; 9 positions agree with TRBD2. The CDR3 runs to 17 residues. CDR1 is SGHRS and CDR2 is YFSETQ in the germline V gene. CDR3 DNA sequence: TGTGCCAGCAGCTACTCATTAACTAGCGGGCAATCCTACGAGCAGTACGTC. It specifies CASSYSLTSGQSYEQYV.

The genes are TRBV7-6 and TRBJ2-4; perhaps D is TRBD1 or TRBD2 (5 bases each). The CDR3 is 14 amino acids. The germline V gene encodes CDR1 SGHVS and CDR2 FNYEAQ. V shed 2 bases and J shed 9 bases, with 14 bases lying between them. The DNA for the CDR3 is TGTGCCAGCAGCTTAAGAGGGGATGAGGGCATTCAGTACTTC. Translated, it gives CASSLRGDEGIQYF.

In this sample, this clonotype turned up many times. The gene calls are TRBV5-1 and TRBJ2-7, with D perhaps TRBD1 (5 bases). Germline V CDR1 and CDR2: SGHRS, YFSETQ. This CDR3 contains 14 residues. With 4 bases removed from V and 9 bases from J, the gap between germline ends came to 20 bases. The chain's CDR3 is CASSPGQGLPGQYF. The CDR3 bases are TGCGCCAGCAGCCCCGGACAAGGGCTACCAGGGCAGTACTTC.

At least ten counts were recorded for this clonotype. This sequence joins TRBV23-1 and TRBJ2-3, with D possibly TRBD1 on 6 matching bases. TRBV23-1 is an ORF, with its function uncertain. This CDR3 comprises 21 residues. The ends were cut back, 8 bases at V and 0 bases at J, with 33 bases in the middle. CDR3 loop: CASRSRSGTPERTKSTDTQYF. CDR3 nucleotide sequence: TGCGCCAGCCGCAGTCGTTCCGGGACACCCGAACGAACCAAAAGCACAGATACGCAGTATTTT.

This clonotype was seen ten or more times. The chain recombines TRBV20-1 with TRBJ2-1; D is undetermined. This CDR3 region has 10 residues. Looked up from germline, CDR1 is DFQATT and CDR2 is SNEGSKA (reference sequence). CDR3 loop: CRPDGNEQFF. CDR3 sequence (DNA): TGCAGACCCGACGGGAATGAGCAGTTCTTC.

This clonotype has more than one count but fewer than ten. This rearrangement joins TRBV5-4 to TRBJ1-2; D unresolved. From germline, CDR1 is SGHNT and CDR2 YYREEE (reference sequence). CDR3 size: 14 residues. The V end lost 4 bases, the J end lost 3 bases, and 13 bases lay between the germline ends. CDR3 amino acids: CASSPEAGYYGYTF. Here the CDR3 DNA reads TGTGCCAGCAGCCCGGAGGCCGGCTACTATGGCTACACCTTC.

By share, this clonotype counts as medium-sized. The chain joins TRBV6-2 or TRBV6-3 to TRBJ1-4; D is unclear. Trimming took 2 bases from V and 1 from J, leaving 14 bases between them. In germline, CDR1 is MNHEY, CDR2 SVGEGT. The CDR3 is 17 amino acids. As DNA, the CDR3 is TGTGCCAGCAGTTACGGGCCCGGCGGAGGAACTAATGAAAAACTGTTTTTT. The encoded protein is CASSYGPGGGTNEKLFF.

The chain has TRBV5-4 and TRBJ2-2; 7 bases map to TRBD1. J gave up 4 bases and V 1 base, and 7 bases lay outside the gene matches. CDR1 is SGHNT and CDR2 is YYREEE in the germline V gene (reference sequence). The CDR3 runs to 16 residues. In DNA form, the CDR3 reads TGTGCCAGCAGCTTGACAGGGGACCGTACCACCGGGGAGCTGTTTTTT. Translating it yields CASSLTGDRTTGELFF.

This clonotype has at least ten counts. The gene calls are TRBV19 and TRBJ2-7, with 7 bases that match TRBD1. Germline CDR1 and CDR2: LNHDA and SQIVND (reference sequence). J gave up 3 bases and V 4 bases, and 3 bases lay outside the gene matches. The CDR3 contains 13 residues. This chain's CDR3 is CASSNWDSYEQYF. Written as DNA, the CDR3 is TGTGCCAGTAGTAACTGGGACAGCTACGAGCAGTACTTC. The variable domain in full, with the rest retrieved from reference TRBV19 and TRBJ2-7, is DGGITQSPKYLFRKEGQNVTLSCEQNLNHDAMYWYRQDPGQGLRLIYYSQIVNDFQKGDIAEGYSVSREKKESFPLTVTSAQKNPTAFYLCASSNWDSYEQYFGPGTRLTVT.

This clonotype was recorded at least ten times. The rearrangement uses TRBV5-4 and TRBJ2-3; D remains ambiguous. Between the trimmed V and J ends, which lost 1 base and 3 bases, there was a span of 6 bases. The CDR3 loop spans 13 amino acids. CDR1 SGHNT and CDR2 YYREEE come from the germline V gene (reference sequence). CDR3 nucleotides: TGTGCCAGCAGCTTGTTAGGGACAGATACGCAGTATTTT. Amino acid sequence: CASSLLGTDTQYF. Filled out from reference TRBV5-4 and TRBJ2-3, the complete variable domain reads ETGVTQSPTHLIKTRGQQVTLRCSSQSGHNTVSWYQQALGQGPQFIFQYYREEENGRGNFPPRFSGLQFPNYSSELNVNALELDDSALYLCASSLLGTDTQYFGPGTRLTVL.

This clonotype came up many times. The CDR3 coding sequence is TGTGCCAGCGCTCAGACTCAGCTCTACGAGCAGTACTTC. Translated, it gives CASAQTQLYEQYF. The rearrangement joins TRBV6-5 to TRBJ2-7; D is unclear. This CDR3 is built from 13 residues. Germline CDR1 MNHEY, CDR2 SVGAGI. V lost 8 bases, J lost 3 bases, and 14 bases lay in between.

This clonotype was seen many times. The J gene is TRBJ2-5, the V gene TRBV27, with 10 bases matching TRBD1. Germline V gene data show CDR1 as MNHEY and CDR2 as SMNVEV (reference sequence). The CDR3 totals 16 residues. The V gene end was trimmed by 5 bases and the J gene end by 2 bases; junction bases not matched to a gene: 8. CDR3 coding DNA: TGTGCCAGCAGTCCCTTGGACAGGGGGACTCAAGAGACCCAGTACTTC. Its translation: CASSPLDRGTQETQYF.

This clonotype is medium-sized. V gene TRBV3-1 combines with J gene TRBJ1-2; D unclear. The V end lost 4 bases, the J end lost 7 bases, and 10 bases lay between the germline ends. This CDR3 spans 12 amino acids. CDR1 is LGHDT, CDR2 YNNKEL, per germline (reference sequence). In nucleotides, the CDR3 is TGTGCCAGCAGCCCCTCGGGCTTTGGCTACACCTTC. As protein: CASSPSGFGYTF.

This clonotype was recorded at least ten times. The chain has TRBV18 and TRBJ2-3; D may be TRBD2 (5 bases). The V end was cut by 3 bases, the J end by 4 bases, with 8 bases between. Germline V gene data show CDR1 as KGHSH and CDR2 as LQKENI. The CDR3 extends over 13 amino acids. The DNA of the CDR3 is TGTGCCAGCTCACCTCTGAGGGCAGATACGCAGTATTTT. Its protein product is CASSPLRADTQYF.